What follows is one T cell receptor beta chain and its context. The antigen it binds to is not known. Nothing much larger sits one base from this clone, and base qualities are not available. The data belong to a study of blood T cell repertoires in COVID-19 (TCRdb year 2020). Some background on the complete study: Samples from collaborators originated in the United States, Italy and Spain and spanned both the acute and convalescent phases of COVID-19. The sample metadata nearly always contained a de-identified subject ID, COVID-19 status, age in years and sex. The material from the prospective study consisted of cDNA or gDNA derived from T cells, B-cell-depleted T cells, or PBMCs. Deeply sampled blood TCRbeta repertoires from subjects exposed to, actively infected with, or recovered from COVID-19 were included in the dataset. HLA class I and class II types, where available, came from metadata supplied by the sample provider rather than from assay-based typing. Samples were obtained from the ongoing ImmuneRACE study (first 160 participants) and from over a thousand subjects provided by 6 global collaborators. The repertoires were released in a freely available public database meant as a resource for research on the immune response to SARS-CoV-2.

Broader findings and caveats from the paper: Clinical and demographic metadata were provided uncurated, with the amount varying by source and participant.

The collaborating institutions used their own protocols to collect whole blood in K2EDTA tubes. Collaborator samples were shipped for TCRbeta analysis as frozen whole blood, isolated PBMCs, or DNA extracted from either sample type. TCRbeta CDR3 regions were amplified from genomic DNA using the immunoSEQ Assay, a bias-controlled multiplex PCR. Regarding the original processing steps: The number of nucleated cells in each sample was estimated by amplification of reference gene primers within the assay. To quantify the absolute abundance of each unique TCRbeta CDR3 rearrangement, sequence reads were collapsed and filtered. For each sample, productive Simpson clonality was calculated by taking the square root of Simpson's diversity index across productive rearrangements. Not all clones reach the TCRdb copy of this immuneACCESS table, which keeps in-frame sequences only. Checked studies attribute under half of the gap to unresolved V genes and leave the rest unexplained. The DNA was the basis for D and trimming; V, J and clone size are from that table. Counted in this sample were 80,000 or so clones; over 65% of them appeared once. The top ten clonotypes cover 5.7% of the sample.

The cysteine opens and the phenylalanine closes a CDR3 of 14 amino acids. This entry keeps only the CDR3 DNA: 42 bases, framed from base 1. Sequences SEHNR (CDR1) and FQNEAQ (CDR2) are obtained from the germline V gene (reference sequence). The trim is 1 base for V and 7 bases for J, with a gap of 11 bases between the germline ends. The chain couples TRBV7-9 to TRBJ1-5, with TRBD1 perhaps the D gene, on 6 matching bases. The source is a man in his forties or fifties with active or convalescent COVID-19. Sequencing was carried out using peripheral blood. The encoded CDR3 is CASSLGGQGQPQHF. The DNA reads TGTGCCAGCAGCTTAGGGGGGCAAGGGCAGCCCCAGCATTTT.